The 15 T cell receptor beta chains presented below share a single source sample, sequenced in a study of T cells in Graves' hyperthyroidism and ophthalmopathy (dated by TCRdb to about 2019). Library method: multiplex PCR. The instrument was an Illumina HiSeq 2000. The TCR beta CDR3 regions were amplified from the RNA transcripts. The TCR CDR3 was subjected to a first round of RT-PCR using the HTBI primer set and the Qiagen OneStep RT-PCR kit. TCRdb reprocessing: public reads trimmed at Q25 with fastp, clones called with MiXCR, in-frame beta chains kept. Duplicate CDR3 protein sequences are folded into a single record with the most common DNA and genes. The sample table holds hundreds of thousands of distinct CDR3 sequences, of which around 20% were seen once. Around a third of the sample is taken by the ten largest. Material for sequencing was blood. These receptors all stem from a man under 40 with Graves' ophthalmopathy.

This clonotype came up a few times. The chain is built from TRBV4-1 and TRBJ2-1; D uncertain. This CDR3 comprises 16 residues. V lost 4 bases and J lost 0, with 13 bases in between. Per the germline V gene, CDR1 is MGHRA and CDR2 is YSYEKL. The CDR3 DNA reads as TGCGCCAGCAGCCTTATTACAATACCCTCCTACAATGAGCAGTTCTTC. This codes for CASSLITIPSYNEQFF.

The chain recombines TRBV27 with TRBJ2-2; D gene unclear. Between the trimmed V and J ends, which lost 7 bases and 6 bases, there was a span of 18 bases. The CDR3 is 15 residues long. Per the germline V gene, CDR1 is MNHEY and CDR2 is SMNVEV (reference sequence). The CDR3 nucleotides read TGTGCCAGCACCCTTTACCAGTCCAACCCCGGGGAGCTGTTTTTT. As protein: CASTLYQSNPGELFF.

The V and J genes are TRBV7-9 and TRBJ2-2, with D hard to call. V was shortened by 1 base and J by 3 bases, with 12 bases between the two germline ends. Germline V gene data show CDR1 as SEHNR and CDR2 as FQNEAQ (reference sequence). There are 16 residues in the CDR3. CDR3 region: CASSLETRVYTGELFF. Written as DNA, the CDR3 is TGTGCCAGCAGCTTAGAGACAAGGGTCTACACCGGGGAGCTGTTTTTT.

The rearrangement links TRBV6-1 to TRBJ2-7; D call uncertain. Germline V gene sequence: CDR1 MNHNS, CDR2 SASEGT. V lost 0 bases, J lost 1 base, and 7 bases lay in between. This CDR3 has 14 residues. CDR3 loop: CASSEALGSYEQYF. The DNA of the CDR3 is TGTGCCAGCAGTGAAGCGCTAGGGTCCTACGAGCAGTACTTC.

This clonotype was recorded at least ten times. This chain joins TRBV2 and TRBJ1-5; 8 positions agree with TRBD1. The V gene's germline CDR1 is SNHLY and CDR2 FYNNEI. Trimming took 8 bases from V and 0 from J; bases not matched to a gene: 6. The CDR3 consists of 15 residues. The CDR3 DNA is TGTGCCAGCGACGACAGGGGTTATAGCAATCAGCCCCAGCATTTT. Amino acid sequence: CASDDRGYSNQPQHF.

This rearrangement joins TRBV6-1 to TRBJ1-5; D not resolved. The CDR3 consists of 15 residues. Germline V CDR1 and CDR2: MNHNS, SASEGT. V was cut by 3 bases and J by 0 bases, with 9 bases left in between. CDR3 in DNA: TGTGCCAGCAGTGAGAGATTGAATAGCAATCAGCCCCAGCATTTT. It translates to CASSERLNSNQPQHF.

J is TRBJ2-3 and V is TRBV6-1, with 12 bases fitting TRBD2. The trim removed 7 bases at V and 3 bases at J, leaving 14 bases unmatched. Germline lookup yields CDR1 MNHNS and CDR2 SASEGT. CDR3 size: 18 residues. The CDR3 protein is CASIRRLAGVRVTDTQYF. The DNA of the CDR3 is TGTGCCAGCATACGGAGACTAGCGGGAGTGCGGGTAACAGATACGCAGTATTTT.

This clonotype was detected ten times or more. CDR3 residues: CASSFLGQGYGNTIYF. DNA of the CDR3: TGTGCCAGCAGCTTCCTAGGACAGGGGTACGGAAACACCATATATTTT. The chain links TRBV5-6 to TRBJ1-3, with 9 bases fitting TRBD1. CDR1 SGHDT and CDR2 YYEEEE come from the germline V gene. Germline trimming cut 2 bases from V and 4 bases from J; bases unmatched to any gene: 7. The CDR3 totals 16 residues.

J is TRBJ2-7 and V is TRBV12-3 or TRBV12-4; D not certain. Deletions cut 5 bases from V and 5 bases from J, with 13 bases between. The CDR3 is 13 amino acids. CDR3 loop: CASSRSEADEQYF. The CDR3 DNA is TGTGCCAGCAGTCGGTCTGAGGCGGACGAGCAGTACTTC.

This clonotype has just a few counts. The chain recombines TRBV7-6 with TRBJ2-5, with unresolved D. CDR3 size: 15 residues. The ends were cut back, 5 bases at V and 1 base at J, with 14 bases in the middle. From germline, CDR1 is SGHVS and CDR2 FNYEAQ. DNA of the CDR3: TGTGCCAGCAGCCCCCATCCGGGTTCCCAAGAGACCCAGTACTTC. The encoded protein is CASSPHPGSQETQYF.

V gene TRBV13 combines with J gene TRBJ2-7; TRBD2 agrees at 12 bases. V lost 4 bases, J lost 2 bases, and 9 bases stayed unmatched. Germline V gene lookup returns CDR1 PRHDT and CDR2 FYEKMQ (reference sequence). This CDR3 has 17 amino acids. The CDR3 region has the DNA TGTGCCAGCAGCTCTCGAAGACTAGCGGGAGAAACCTACGAGCAGTACTTC. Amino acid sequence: CASSSRRLAGETYEQYF. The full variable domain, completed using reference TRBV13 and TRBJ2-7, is AAGVIQSPRHLIKEKRETATLKCYPIPRHDTVYWYQQGPGQDPQFLISFYEKMQSDKGSIPDRFSAQQFSDYHSELNMSSLELGDSALYFCASSSRRLAGETYEQYFGPGTRLTVT.

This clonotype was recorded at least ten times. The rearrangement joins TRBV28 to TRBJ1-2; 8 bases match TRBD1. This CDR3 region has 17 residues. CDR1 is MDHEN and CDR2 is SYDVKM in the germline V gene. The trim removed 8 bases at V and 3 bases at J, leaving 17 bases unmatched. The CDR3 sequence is CASVLDLRAGGDYGYTF. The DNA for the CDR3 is TGTGCCAGCGTTCTTGATCTTAGGGCAGGGGGCGACTATGGCTACACCTTC.

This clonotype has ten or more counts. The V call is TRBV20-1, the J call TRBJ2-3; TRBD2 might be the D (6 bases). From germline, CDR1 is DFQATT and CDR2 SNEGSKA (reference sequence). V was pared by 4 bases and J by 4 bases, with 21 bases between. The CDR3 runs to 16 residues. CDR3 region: CSAIIPLAEHSDTQYF. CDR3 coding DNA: TGCAGTGCTATAATCCCACTAGCAGAACACTCAGATACGCAGTATTTT.

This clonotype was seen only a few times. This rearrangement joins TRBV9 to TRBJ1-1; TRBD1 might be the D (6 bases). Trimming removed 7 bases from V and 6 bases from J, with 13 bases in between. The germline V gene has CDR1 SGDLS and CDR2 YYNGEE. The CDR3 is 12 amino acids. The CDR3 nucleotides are TGTGCCAGCGGGTCGGGGGGCTCTGAAGCTTTCTTT. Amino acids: CASGSGGSEAFF.

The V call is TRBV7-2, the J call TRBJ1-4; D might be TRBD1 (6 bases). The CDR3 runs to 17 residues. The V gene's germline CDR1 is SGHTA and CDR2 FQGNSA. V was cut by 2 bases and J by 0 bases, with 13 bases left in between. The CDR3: CASSLRGFLATNEKLFF. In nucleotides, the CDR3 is TGTGCCAGCAGCTTAAGGGGGTTCTTGGCAACTAATGAAAAACTGTTTTTT.